This T cell receptor beta chain was identified during a study of identifying expanded T cells in peripheral blood (dated by TCRdb to about 2019). Regarding the study in general: Technical replicates were generated by sequencing separate aliquots of the same genomic DNA pool, and four replicates were compared pairwise. Broad study findings and their caveats: The binomial model flagged approximately 1.3 differentially abundant clones between technical replicates but 15 to 17 over around two weeks and roughly 19 over four weeks. It was expected by the authors that biological variance in healthy repertoires might increase further over much longer intervals, such as months to years. Variance in clone template counts between approximately two-week samples significantly increased with total template count across all healthy donors. Across all healthy-donor time intervals, the beta-binomial model significantly cut both the number of clones called differentially abundant and the false-positive rate.

In the germline V gene, CDR1 corresponds to SGHAT and CDR2 to FQNNGV. Trimming removed 4 bases from V and 9 bases from J, leaving 19 bases between the germline ends. The CDR3, cysteine through phenylalanine, is 15 amino acids long. CDR3 DNA only is kept here, 45 bases in frame from base 1. No immune events such as infections were documented for the healthy donors during the collection period. To calibrate time-dependent variance in a beta-binomial model of T-cell clone differential abundance, blood repertoires from healthy donors were used as a training cohort. The training cohort was composed of 10 or so healthy donors, 3 female and 7 male. An age range of roughly 25 to 65 years, with an average of about 45 years, was recorded for the donors. Obtained from a commercial supplier, whole blood was collected from each healthy donor at three time points set around 2 weeks apart. Genomic DNA was extracted from unsorted whole blood for immunosequencing.

As concerns this clone: The specificity of this receptor is unknown. Within one base of it there is no much larger clone, and no base qualities were kept.

TCRbeta CDR3 regions were profiled with the immunoSEQ Assay using bias-controlled multiplex PCR amplification of genomic DNA. On the study's bioinformatics: The absolute abundance of each unique TCRbeta CDR3 region was quantified after sequences were collapsed and filtered. Differential abundance was assessed using a binomial (Fisher-equivalent) model and a beta-binomial model in which time-dependent variance fitted from healthy donors was added. Clones with fewer than 5 combined templates were excluded, and clones with Benjamini-Hochberg FDR below 0.01 were called differentially abundant. The form v = (b*log(k)+a)^2 was used to model beta-binomial variance as a function of total template count across the two samples. In TCRdb, the immuneACCESS table is reduced to in-frame sequences with V and J assigned. These tables do not hold every clone; where another copy was compared, an unresolved V gene accounts for under half, and the others remain unexplained. The V and J calls and the clone size are those of that table, but D and trimming were determined from the DNA. For this sample there are 83,000 or so clones; around nine tenths appear just once. The top ten clones comprise around 4% of the sample.

The TCR sequence derives from a person between 18 and 75 years old in good health. The sequenced sample consisted of blood. This receptor chain uses TRBV11-2 and TRBJ2-1, with a tentative D gene TRBD2 over 5 matching bases. CDR3 loop: CASSSLALKGSEQFF. The sequence in DNA is TGTGCCAGCAGCTCTCTAGCCTTAAAGGGCAGTGAGCAGTTCTTC.